These T cell receptor beta chains were read from a single sample in a study of lymphopenia after photon versus proton radiotherapy. Using immunoSEQ multiplex PCR, the repertoire was profiled, and TCRdb retains in-frame clones only, with some absent. The table includes 65,000 to 85,000 clones, 85% to 95% detected once. Material: peripheral blood, obtained from a patient treated with photon-based radiotherapy. The receptors were sampled from a woman between 35 and 50 years old with cholangiocarcinoma. Both conserved end residues are part of each CDR3. The order of the fields is CDR3 length, V gene, clone size, J gene, D gene, CDR3 DNA, CDR3 protein. A D gene is named only where the DNA matches it firmly. Rows give clone size only sometimes, using once, few, many, or a class for an expanded clone.

15,TRBV9,.,TRBJ1-1,TRBD1,TGTGCCAGCAGCGCGACGGGACAGTTATACACTGAAGCTTTCTTT,CASSATGQLYTEAFF
17,TRBV27,.,TRBJ2-1,TRBD1,TGTGCCAGCAGTTTATCATCCGGGACAGGGGTGTCTGGTGAGCAGTTCTTC,CASSLSSGTGVSGEQFF
15,TRBV28,.,TRBJ1-5,TRBD1,TGTGCCAGCAGTTTAAGAGGGGGCTTTGGCCAGCCCCAGCATTTT,CASSLRGGFGQPQHF
16,TRBV7-6,.,TRBJ1-1,.,TGTGCCAGCAGCCGAACCGCCGGGGCAGCTCACACTGAAGCTTTCTTT,CASSRTAGAAHTEAFF
14,TRBV7-9,.,TRBJ1-5,TRBD1,TGTGCCAGCAGCTTGCCAGGGGGAGGGCAGCCCCAGCATTTT,CASSLPGGGQPQHF
16,TRBV4-3,.,TRBJ2-3,TRBD2,TGCGCCAGCAGCCCTCGGAGCGGGAGCTCCCCAGATACGCAGTATTTT,CASSPRSGSSPDTQYF
14,TRBV2,.,TRBJ2-7,.,TGTGCCAGCAGGTCGGGGTGGGACTCCTACGAGCAGTACTTC,CASRSGWDSYEQYF
15,TRBV28,.,TRBJ2-2,.,TGTGCCAGCAGTCTCGCAGGGTCGGGCACCGGGGAGCTGTTTTTT,CASSLAGSGTGELFF
16,TRBV7-3,.,TRBJ2-1,.,TGTGCCAGCAGCTTCATGGGCCGGGACACCTACAATGAGCAGTTCTTC,CASSFMGRDTYNEQFF
11,TRBV29-1,.,TRBJ2-3,.,TGCAGCTCCCTTCGAGGAGATACGCAGTATTTT,CSSLRGDTQYF
16,TRBV5-1,.,TRBJ1-2,TRBD1,TGCGCCAGCAGCTTGGAGGGGGCGGTTGGCCGTGGAGGCTACACCTTC,CASSLEGAVGRGGYTF
16,TRBV4-3,.,TRBJ1-3,TRBD1,TGCGCCAGCAGCCTTGACCCGGGACAGGCTGGAAACACCATATATTTT,CASSLDPGQAGNTIYF
14,TRBV27,.,TRBJ1-1,TRBD1,TGTGCCAGCAGTTCACAGGGGGCCAACACTGAAGCTTTCTTT,CASSSQGANTEAFF
16,TRBV6-5,.,TRBJ1-2,TRBD1,TGTGCCAGCAGTTACCTCACTAACAGGGGTGGCTATGGCTACACCTTC,CASSYLTNRGGYGYTF
16,TRBV5-1,.,TRBJ2-4,.,TGCGCCAGCAGCGCAGGGGCCCCCATCGCCAAAAACATTCAGTACTTC,CASSAGAPIAKNIQYF
14,TRBV27,few,TRBJ1-1,.,TGTGCCAGCAGTTTATTGCCTGGGAGCACTGAAGCTTTCTTT,CASSLLPGSTEAFF
16,TRBV5-1,.,TRBJ2-7,TRBD2,TGCGCCAGCAGCCCCCAGGGACTAGCCGCCACCTACGAGCAGTACTTC,CASSPQGLAATYEQYF
13,TRBV28,.,TRBJ1-5,TRBD1,TGTGCCAGCAAGGACAGGGGGACCATCCCCCAGCATTTT,CASKDRGTIPQHF
18,TRBV9,.,TRBJ1-1,TRBD1,TGTGCCAGCAGCATACCCGGAGGGACACAGGGGTCGAACACTGAAGCTTTCTTT,CASSIPGGTQGSNTEAFF
13,TRBV11-3,.,TRBJ2-2,.,TGTGCCAGCAGCTTAGACTCCACCGGGGAGCTGTTTTTT,CASSLDSTGELFF